This T cell receptor beta chain comes out of a study of early T cells in non-severe SARS-CoV-2 infection. Individual cDNA molecules received unique molecular identifiers. TCRdb independently ran MiXCR on the 5' RACE reads; one entry per CDR3 protein. The table records about 110,000 distinct CDR3 sequences, 11% of them present only once. The CDR3 totals 14 residues. The V end lost 4 bases, the J end lost 0 bases, and 10 bases lay between the germline ends. The clonotype originates from an adult who was a healthcare worker with PCR-confirmed SARS-CoV-2 infection or an uninfected control (not recorded which). Sequenced input: whole blood. The V and J genes are TRBV12-3 or TRBV12-4 and TRBJ2-7, with D tentatively TRBD1 (5 bases). CDR3 residues: CASSSQDSSYEQYF. The CDR3 DNA reads as TGTGCCAGCAGTTCCCAAGACAGCTCCTACGAGCAGTACTTC.